This T cell receptor (beta chain) was sequenced during a study of cytomegalovirus exposure and HLA in healthy donors. Overall study results and limits: Apart from CMV serostatus, no immune exposure information was available. Diagnosis of cytomegalovirus status made by the classifier reportedly showed high specificity and sensitivity. An observed cluster of highly shared sequence variants was recorded as a likely sequencing artifact. In vitro confirmation showed a few CMV-associated chains to be CMV antigen specific.

The primer mix had 60 Vbeta and 13 Jbeta primers. Repertoires were generated with immunoSEQ multiplex PCR, while TCRdb's copy carries only in-frame clones and drops some. In the table there are around 80,000 clones, 74% of which are singletons. Concerning this clone itself: Its antigen is unknown.

Sample: PBMCs. This clonotype was obtained from a man between 35 and 55 years old in good health and CMV-seropositive.

The CDR3 nucleotides read TGTGCCAGCAGCGACAGGGTTGCGGGCTATGGCTACACCTTC. Translated, it gives CASSDRVAGYGYTF. The rearrangement links TRBV7-2 to TRBJ1-2; 7 positions agree with TRBD1. J gave up 4 bases and V 5 bases, and 7 bases lay outside the gene matches. Germline V lookup: CDR1 SGHTA, CDR2 FQGNSA. The CDR3 is made up of 14 amino acids.